The 11 T cell receptor beta chains given below trace back to one sample, sequenced in a study of T-cell memory formation after mild COVID-19 (dated by TCRdb to 2020 to 2022). The library was generated by 5' RACE. TCRdb names Illumina NovaSeq 6000 as the instrument used. TCRdb handled the public reads itself, with Q25 trimming in fastp and clone calling in MiXCR, and kept productive beta chains. For every CDR3 protein sequence, its rows merge into one entry that carries the most common genes and DNA. The sample table records under 200,000 distinct CDR3 sequences; under 14% of these occur just once. 3.8% of the sample is in the top ten clones. The specimen sequenced was PBMCs or a T cell subset sorted from them (not recorded which). The receptors derive from a man aged 18 to 35 who had mild COVID-19 (a few samples of this study predate the infection). The sample titles of this study are shuffled in the database, so cell type and time point are left out; the donor was told from shared clones.

This clonotype has a handful of counts. V and J are TRBV9 and TRBJ1-5; 10 nucleotides line up with TRBD1. Germline V gene lookup returns CDR1 SGDLS and CDR2 YYNGEE. The CDR3 extends over 14 amino acids. The trim removed 4 bases at V and 5 bases at J, leaving 3 bases unmatched. For the CDR3, the DNA is TGTGCCAGCAGCTTCGGGACAGGGGATCAGCCCCAGCATTTT. This translates into CASSFGTGDQPQHF. The whole variable domain, remainder taken from reference TRBV9 and TRBJ1-5, is DSGVTQTPKHLITATGQRVTLRCSPRSGDLSVYWYQQSLDQGLQFLIQYYNGEERAKGNILERFSAQQFPDLHSELNLSSLELGDSALYFCASSFGTGDQPQHFGDGTRLSIL.

This clonotype occurred a few times. The chain employs TRBV7-9 and TRBJ2-7; 10 nucleotides agree with TRBD1. V was clipped by 1 base and J by 6 bases; unmatched bases: 9. The CDR3 length is 16 residues. Per the germline V gene, CDR1 is SEHNR and CDR2 is FQNEAQ (reference sequence). The CDR3, as DNA: TGTGCCAGCAGCTTAGGACAGGGGGCCTTGGAGTCCGAGCAGTACTTC. Translation: CASSLGQGALESEQYF.

This CDR3 is CASSSEGGGGGDTQYF. For the CDR3, the DNA is TGTGCCAGCAGTTCCGAAGGTGGTGGGGGCGGGGATACGCAGTATTTT. The rearrangement uses TRBV28 and TRBJ2-3, with D possibly TRBD1 on 6 matching bases. Germline V gene sequence: CDR1 MDHEN, CDR2 SYDVKM. Trimming took 4 bases from V and 6 from J, leaving 20 bases between them. The CDR3 is 16 amino acids.

The V call is TRBV20-1, the J call TRBJ2-7; TRBD1 is a possible D gene (6 bases). This CDR3 contains 13 residues. V lost 7 bases and J lost 0, with 13 bases in between. CDR1 and CDR2 from the germline V gene are DFQATT and SNEGSKA (reference sequence). The CDR3, as DNA: TGCAGTGGGGTCCCAGGGGCCTCCTACGAGCAGTACTTC. This encodes CSGVPGASYEQYF.

This clonotype has more than one count but fewer than ten. The rearrangement uses TRBV18 and TRBJ2-7; a weak D match, TRBD1 (6 bases). The CDR3 totals 15 residues. Germline V lookup: CDR1 KGHSH, CDR2 LQKENI. V lost 5 bases to trimming and J lost 2 bases, with 16 bases between them. The chain's CDR3 is CASSSPSTGAYEQYV. Written as DNA, the CDR3 is TGTGCCAGCTCATCCCCCTCGACAGGTGCCTACGAGCAGTACGTC.

The genes are TRBV6-2 or TRBV6-3 and TRBJ2-2, with D uncertain. The CDR3 contains 11 residues. Germline values: CDR1 MNHEY, CDR2 SVGEGT. Trimming removed 7 bases from V and 9 bases from J, with 9 bases in between. CDR3 coding DNA: TGTGCCAGCAAACAGCACCGGGAGCTGTTTTTT. It encodes CASKQHRELFF.

This clonotype was seen a few times. CDR3 nucleotide sequence: TGTGCCAGTAGTCGGGGGGCTAGCGGGGGTCATTACCAAGAGACCCAGTACTTC. Its protein is CASSRGASGGHYQETQYF. The V call is TRBV19, the J call TRBJ2-5; 10 positions match TRBD2. This CDR3 has 18 amino acids. The trim removed 5 bases at V and 0 bases at J, leaving 12 bases unmatched. Per the germline V gene, CDR1 is LNHDA and CDR2 is SQIVND (reference sequence).

V usage is TRBV7-9 and J usage is TRBJ2-1, with 10 bases matching TRBD2. The CDR3 spans 17 residues. The ends lost 3 bases at V and 7 bases at J; junction bases unmatched: 12. Germline V gives CDR1 SEHNR, CDR2 FQNEAQ (reference sequence). The CDR3 DNA is TGTGCCAGCAGCTTCCCGGGACTAGCGTGGGGGCCAAATGAGCAGTTCTTC. It is translated as CASSFPGLAWGPNEQFF. Full variable domain (remainder filled in from reference TRBV7-9 and TRBJ2-1): DTGVSQNPRHKITKRGQNVTFRCDPISEHNRLYWYRQTLGQGPEFLTYFQNEAQLEKSRLLSDRFSAERPKGSFSTLEIQRTEQGDSAMYLCASSFPGLAWGPNEQFFGPGTRLTVL.

A few counts support this clonotype. The gene calls are TRBV29-1 and TRBJ1-1; D is ambiguous. CDR1 SQVTM and CDR2 ANQGSEA come from the germline V gene. This CDR3 is 8 amino acids long. V lost 4 bases to trimming and J lost 13 bases, with 7 bases between them. As DNA, the CDR3 is TGCAGCGTTGTTGAGGGTTTCTTT. This translates into CSVVEGFF.

This clonotype was found many times. The V gene is TRBV10-2, the J gene TRBJ1-2; D remains ambiguous. Trimming left V 2 bases short and J 5 bases short, with 18 bases between. Germline CDR1 is WSHSY and CDR2 is SAAADI. The CDR3 spans 16 residues. The CDR3 sequence: CASSETYTHTSYGYTF. The CDR3 nucleotides are TGCGCCAGCAGTGAGACCTACACACACACCTCATATGGCTACACCTTC.

This clonotype was seen many times. This chain connects TRBV7-9 to TRBJ1-6; D call uncertain. This CDR3 is 13 amino acids long. V lost 5 bases, J lost 6 bases, and 8 bases lay in between. The V gene's germline CDR1 is SEHNR and CDR2 FQNEAQ (reference sequence). DNA of the CDR3: TGTGCCAGCAGCCGCCTCGGTAATTCACCCCTCCACTTT. Amino acid sequence: CASSRLGNSPLHF.